Each of the 30 T cell receptor beta chains below was sequenced from the same sample in a study of regulatory T cells in long-lasting Graves disease. Time point described: newly diagnosed GD, antithyroid drugs for less than 3 months. Scientists built the TCR library using RNA that was extracted from PBMCs. CDR3-region Arm-PCR and iRepertoire HTBI primers produced the TCR beta libraries. MiXCR, run by TCRdb on the multiplex PCR reads, gives a single entry per CDR3 protein. The sample holds fewer than 350,000 distinct CDR3 sequences, over 15% seen once. The sample in question was peripheral blood mononuclear cells (PBMCs), obtained at new diagnosis, from a patient treated with antithyroid drugs. Source of these receptors: a female donor with Graves disease.

This clonotype has a count of ten or more. In DNA, the CDR3 is TGTGCCAGCAGGACGTACGTAAACACCATATATTTT. This encodes CASRTYVNTIYF. The rearrangement uses TRBV12-3 or TRBV12-4 and TRBJ1-3; D not resolved. Trimming took 6 bases from V and 6 from J, leaving 9 bases between them. The CDR3 contains 12 residues.

Only a few counts were recorded for this clonotype. J is TRBJ1-6 and V is TRBV28; 11 bases are shared with TRBD1. CDR3 size: 17 residues. The ends lost 4 bases at V and 9 bases at J; junction bases unmatched: 11. CDR1 is MDHEN and CDR2 is SYDVKM in the germline V gene. DNA of the CDR3: TGTGCCAGCAGTTCATCCGGGACAGGGGGAAGAAGTTCACCCCTCCACTTT. This codes for CASSSSGTGGRSSPLHF.

This clonotype was counted ten times or more. This chain connects TRBV18 to TRBJ1-1, with D possibly matching TRBD1 (6 bases). The CDR3 length is 13 residues. Germline CDR1 reads KGHSH; CDR2 reads LQKENI. Between the trimmed V and J ends, which lost 6 bases and 3 bases, there was a span of 11 bases. The CDR3 protein is CASSPRQDTEAFF. For the CDR3, the DNA is TGTGCCAGCTCCCCCCGACAGGACACTGAAGCTTTCTTT. Based on the CDR3 plus reference TRBV18 and TRBJ1-1, the full variable domain is NAGVMQNPRHLVRRRGQEARLRCSPMKGHSHVYWYRQLPEEGLKFMVYLQKENIIDESGMPKERFSAEFPKEGPSILRIQQVVRGDSAAYFCASSPRQDTEAFFGQGTRLTVV.

This clonotype appeared many times. This chain uses TRBV20-1 with TRBJ2-7; TRBD2 matches at 7 bases. The CDR3 sequence is 14 residues long. CDR1 is DFQATT and CDR2 is SNEGSKA in the germline V gene (reference sequence). The ends lost 3 bases at V and 5 bases at J; junction bases unmatched: 10. CDR3 nucleotides: TGCAGTGCTAGTCCTACCCCCGGGGGGAACGAGCAGTACTTC. Residues: CSASPTPGGNEQYF.

This clonotype was counted ten times or more. The CDR3 spells CASSERAGLKPPQHF. CDR3 bases: TGTGCCAGCAGTGAAAGGGCAGGACTTAAACCGCCCCAGCATTTT. This chain joins TRBV2 and TRBJ1-5; D is undetermined. This CDR3 spans 15 amino acids. The V gene lost 2 bases and the J gene lost 9 bases, with 17 bases spanning the gap. CDR1 and CDR2 from the germline V gene are SNHLY and FYNNEI.

This clonotype was counted at least ten times. The V and J genes are TRBV11-2 and TRBJ2-3; no firm D call. Trimming removed 1 base from V and 3 bases from J, with 11 bases in between. The CDR3 contains 15 residues. Germline values: CDR1 SGHAT, CDR2 FQNNGV. CDR3 protein: CASSLGGSLTDTQYF. The DNA of the CDR3 is TGTGCCAGCAGCTTAGGCGGCAGTCTTACAGATACGCAGTATTTT. The full variable domain, its missing parts supplied by reference TRBV11-2 and TRBJ2-3, is EAGVAQSPRYKIIEKRQSVAFWCNPISGHATLYWYQQILGQGPKLLIQFQNNGVVDDSQLPKDRFSAERLKGVDSTLKIQPAKLEDSAVYLCASSLGGSLTDTQYFGPGTRLTVL.

The table lists this clonotype with a few counts. A much bigger clone sits one base away, suggesting this may be a read error. The chain is built from TRBV11-2 and TRBJ2-5; TRBD2 aligns across 7 bases. The CDR3 is 16 amino acids. In germline, CDR1 is SGHAT, CDR2 FQNNGV. The CDR3 reads CAGSLDPRGIQETQYF. DNA for the CDR3: TGTGCCGGCAGCTTAGACCCGCGGGGGATACAAGAGACCCAGTACTTC.

The rearrangement links TRBV28 to TRBJ1-2, with TRBD1 as a possible D gene (6 bases). Germline values: CDR1 MDHEN, CDR2 SYDVKM. V lost 3 bases to trimming and J lost 3 bases, with 17 bases between them. This CDR3 has 16 residues. In nucleotides, the CDR3 is TGTGCCAGCAGTTTTGCGGGGGCGCGGGGTTACTATGGCTACACCTTC. As protein: CASSFAGARGYYGYTF.

This clonotype was detected many times. The chain couples TRBV30 to TRBJ2-7; 7 nucleotides align to TRBD2. The CDR3 extends over 14 amino acids. V was clipped by 1 base and J by 5 bases; unmatched bases: 8. Germline CDR1 and CDR2: GTSNPN and SVGIG (reference sequence). CDR3 sequence (DNA): TGTGCCTGGAGTGCGGGCGGGAGTGGACACGAGCAGTACTTC. This gives the protein CAWSAGGSGHEQYF. The whole variable domain, filled in from reference TRBV30 and TRBJ2-7, reads SQTIHQWPATLVQPVGSPLSLECTVEGTSNPNLYWYRQAAGRGLQLLFYSVGIGQISSEVPQNLSASRPQDRQFILSSKKLLLSDSGFYLCAWSAGGSGHEQYFGPGTRLTVT.

This clonotype was seen only a few times. The chain employs TRBV15 and TRBJ2-1; 8 bases line up with TRBD2. This CDR3 region has 13 residues. Germline V CDR1 and CDR2: LNHNV, YYDKDF (reference sequence). The V segment lost 3 bases and the J segment 5 bases; nucleotides outside the gene matches: 0. The DNA of the CDR3 is TGTGCCACCAGCAGGGGACTAGACAATGAGCAGTTCTTC. This encodes CATSRGLDNEQFF.

This clonotype was counted at least ten times. The rearrangement links TRBV27 to TRBJ2-7, with 7 bases aligning to TRBD2. V shed 0 bases and J 2 bases; nucleotides not matched to a gene: 4. Germline assignment: CDR1 MNHEY and CDR2 SMNVEV (reference sequence). The CDR3 extends over 15 amino acids. The CDR3 DNA follows: TGTGCCAGCAGTTTATCGATGGGAGGGCCCTACGAGCAGTACTTC. The encoded protein is CASSLSMGGPYEQYF.

This clonotype was counted only a few times. This chain links TRBV19 with TRBJ2-1; TRBD1 matches 8 bases. This CDR3 is built from 14 residues. V lost 9 bases to trimming and J lost 0 bases; unmatched junction nucleotides: 4. The germline V gene has CDR1 LNHDA and CDR2 SQIVND (reference sequence). The CDR3 nucleotides read TGTGCCAGCAGGGGGCCGAGCTCCTACAATGAGCAGTTCTTC. This encodes CASRGPSSYNEQFF.

The table lists this clonotype with many counts. The V call is TRBV2, the J call TRBJ2-7; 9 positions agree with TRBD1. The CDR3 extends over 14 amino acids. Per germline, CDR1 SNHLY and CDR2 FYNNEI. Trimming took 8 bases from V and 7 from J; bases not matched to a gene: 12. The DNA for the CDR3 is TGTGCCAGCGCGGAGGGACAGGGCGGTTTGGAGCAGTACTTC. Translating gives CASAEGQGGLEQYF.

This clonotype was seen many times. The chain employs TRBV9 and TRBJ2-7, with TRBD2 identical over 11 bases. The CDR3 runs 17 residues. The germline gives CDR1 SGDLS, CDR2 YYNGEE. V shed 0 bases and J 2 bases; nucleotides not matched to a gene: 7. CDR3 sequence (DNA): TGTGCCAGCAGCGTAGAAGCTGGGACTAGCGGAGCCTACGAGCAGTACTTC. Translating gives CASSVEAGTSGAYEQYF.

This clonotype was seen more than once but under ten times. A much larger clone differs by one base, so this may be a read error. The chain uses TRBV11-2 and TRBJ1-6, with D perhaps matching TRBD1 (6 bases). The V end was cut by 4 bases, the J end by 11 bases, with 15 bases between. The CDR3 extends over 14 amino acids. Germline assignment: CDR1 SGHAT and CDR2 FQNNGV. The CDR3 region has the DNA TGTGCCAGCAGCTCCACAGGGAACGATCCACCCCTCCACTTT. Amino acid sequence: CASSSTGNDPPLHF.

The gene calls are TRBV15 and TRBJ1-4, with unresolved D. Germline values: CDR1 LNHNV, CDR2 YYDKDF (reference sequence). CDR3 length: 16 residues. Trimming took 0 bases from V and 0 from J, leaving 8 bases between them. Written as DNA, the CDR3 is TGTGCCACCAGCAGAGACCTCCTTGCAACTAATGAAAAACTGTTTTTT. Translated: CATSRDLLATNEKLFF.

This clonotype has ten or more counts. This chain connects TRBV20-1 to TRBJ1-2; unclear D gene. The germline CDR1 and CDR2 sequences are DFQATT and SNEGSKA (reference sequence). The V gene lost 5 bases and the J gene lost 4 bases, with 17 bases spanning the gap. The CDR3 runs 14 residues. CDR3 protein: CSAGGGGPPYGYTF. In DNA form, the CDR3 reads TGCAGTGCTGGAGGCGGTGGGCCACCCTATGGCTACACCTTC.

This clonotype occurred many times. The chain has TRBV11-2 and TRBJ2-5; 7 positions match TRBD2. This CDR3 is built from 15 residues. Unmatched junction bases numbered 6, after V lost 4 bases and J lost 1 base. Per germline, CDR1 SGHAT and CDR2 FQNNGV. The CDR3 sequence is CASSSRGRGQETQYF. The CDR3 DNA follows: TGTGCCAGCAGCTCCCGGGGGAGGGGCCAAGAGACCCAGTACTTC.

This clonotype has just a few counts. The CDR3 DNA reads as TGTGCCAGCAGTTTCTCTCCCAAAAACATTCAGTACTTC. Its protein product is CASSFSPKNIQYF. This chain links TRBV27 with TRBJ2-4; D not certain. Germline V lookup: CDR1 MNHEY, CDR2 SMNVEV (reference sequence). There are 13 residues in the CDR3. Trimming took 3 bases from V and 2 from J, leaving 5 bases between them.

This clonotype occurred many times. J is TRBJ2-7 and V is TRBV28; D uncertain. From germline, CDR1 is MDHEN and CDR2 SYDVKM. This CDR3 is 12 amino acids long. The V and J ends lost 2 bases and 3 bases respectively, with 5 bases between them. The CDR3 protein is CASSLNFYEQYF. The DNA of the CDR3 is TGTGCCAGCAGTTTAAATTTCTACGAGCAGTACTTC. Looking up the rest from reference TRBV28 and TRBJ2-7 gives the full variable domain: DVKVTQSSRYLVKRTGEKVFLECVQDMDHENMFWYRQDPGLGLRLIYFSYDVKMKEKGDIPEGYSVSREKKERFSLILESASTNQTSMYLCASSLNFYEQYFGPGTRLTVT.

In this sample, this clonotype turned up many times. The DNA of the CDR3 is TGTGCCAGCAGCCCCGCGGGCCCCTACTCCTACGAGCAGTACTTC. Translation gives CASSPAGPYSYEQYF. V usage is TRBV7-9 and J usage is TRBJ2-7; tentatively, D is TRBD2 (5 bases). The CDR3 loop spans 15 amino acids. The ends were cut back, 5 bases at V and 0 bases at J, with 14 bases in the middle. Germline-derived CDR1 and CDR2 are SEHNR and FQNEAQ (reference sequence).

This clonotype showed up many times. This sequence joins TRBV6-1 and TRBJ2-7; D remains unclear. Germline CDR1 and CDR2: MNHNS and SASEGT. Trimming left V 0 bases short and J 7 bases short, with 7 bases between. The CDR3 is made up of 12 amino acids. CDR3 sequence reads: CASSEALGEQYF. CDR3 nucleotide sequence: TGTGCCAGCAGTGAAGCGCTGGGGGAGCAGTACTTC.

In its sample, this clonotype was seen once. This chain connects TRBV2 to TRBJ2-5, with 10 bases lining up with TRBD1. The V gene end was trimmed by 6 bases and the J gene end by 2 bases; junction bases not matched to a gene: 6. Germline lookup yields CDR1 SNHLY and CDR2 FYNNEI. CDR3 length equals 15 residues. The DNA for the CDR3 is TGTGCCAGCAGGAACTGGGACAGGGGTCAAGAGACCCAGTACTTC. Its translation is CASRNWDRGQETQYF. Using reference TRBV2 and TRBJ2-5 for the parts outside the CDR3, the full variable domain is EPEVTQTPSHQVTQMGQEVILRCVPISNHLYFYWYRQILGQKVEFLVSFYNNEISEKSEIFDDQFSVERPDGSNFTLKIRSTKLEDSAMYFCASRNWDRGQETQYFGPGTRLLVL.

In this sample, this clonotype turned up many times. The gene calls are TRBV28 and TRBJ2-7, with D uncertain. Germline-derived CDR1 and CDR2 are MDHEN and SYDVKM. Trimming left V 6 bases short and J 0 bases short, with 15 bases between. CDR3 size: 15 residues. The CDR3 sequence is CASRLGPGDSYEQYF. For the CDR3, the DNA is TGTGCCAGCAGGCTCGGCCCGGGCGACTCCTACGAGCAGTACTTC.

This clonotype was counted ten times or more. The gene calls are TRBV19 and TRBJ2-7; D is perhaps TRBD1 (5 bases). The V end was cut by 0 bases, the J end by 13 bases, with 16 bases between. CDR3 size: 13 residues. Per germline, CDR1 LNHDA and CDR2 SQIVND (reference sequence). The CDR3 nucleotides read TGTGCCAGTAGTATAGATCAGGAAGGACACCAATACTTC. Amino acids: CASSIDQEGHQYF. The variable domain in full, with the rest retrieved from reference TRBV19 and TRBJ2-7, is DGGITQSPKYLFRKEGQNVTLSCEQNLNHDAMYWYRQDPGQGLRLIYYSQIVNDFQKGDIAEGYSVSREKKESFPLTVTSAQKNPTAFYLCASSIDQEGHQYFGPGTRLTVT.

The V gene is TRBV7-2, the J gene TRBJ1-6, with D unclear. With 5 bases removed from V and 5 bases from J, the gap between germline ends came to 10 bases. The CDR3 is 14 amino acids. CDR1 and CDR2 from the germline V gene are SGHTA and FQGNSA. CDR3 region: CASSQELDNSPLHF. In DNA, the CDR3 is TGTGCCAGCAGCCAAGAACTCGATAATTCACCCCTCCACTTT.

The V and J genes are TRBV9 and TRBJ2-1; 7 nucleotides agree with TRBD2. V was clipped by 0 bases and J by 5 bases; unmatched bases: 8. CDR1 SGDLS and CDR2 YYNGEE come from the germline V gene. This CDR3 spans 16 amino acids. The CDR3 reads CASSVDPSGANNEQFF. For the CDR3, the DNA is TGTGCCAGCAGCGTAGACCCTAGCGGAGCCAACAATGAGCAGTTCTTC.

Regarding this clonotype: The junction and the germline gene differ at one end; a read error may be behind it. The chain joins TRBV10-3 to TRBJ1-2; D not certain. Germline V lookup: CDR1 ENHRY, CDR2 SYGVKD. The CDR3 has 15 amino acids. CDR3 loop: CAISESALGSYGNTF. As DNA, the CDR3 is TGTGCCATCAGTGAGTCGGCTCTTGGGAGCTATGGCAACACCTTC.

This clonotype has just a few counts. The rearrangement links TRBV6-1 to TRBJ2-1; D may be TRBD2 (5 bases). This CDR3 comprises 15 residues. Per the germline V gene, CDR1 is MNHNS and CDR2 is SASEGT. V was shortened by 7 bases and J by 6 bases, with 19 bases between the two germline ends. The CDR3: CASNNGVWESNEQFF. The CDR3 DNA is TGTGCCAGCAACAACGGGGTGTGGGAGTCCAATGAGCAGTTCTTC.

A few counts support this clonotype. The chain recombines TRBV7-9 with TRBJ2-6; D gene unclear. Germline V lookup: CDR1 SEHNR, CDR2 FQNEAQ (reference sequence). Between the trimmed V and J ends, which lost 4 bases and 2 bases, there was a span of 12 bases. The CDR3 covers 16 residues. Written as DNA, the CDR3 is TGTGCCAGCAGCTCTCCGTTAGGTACTGGGGCCAACGTCCTGACTTTC. Translated, it gives CASSSPLGTGANVLTF.